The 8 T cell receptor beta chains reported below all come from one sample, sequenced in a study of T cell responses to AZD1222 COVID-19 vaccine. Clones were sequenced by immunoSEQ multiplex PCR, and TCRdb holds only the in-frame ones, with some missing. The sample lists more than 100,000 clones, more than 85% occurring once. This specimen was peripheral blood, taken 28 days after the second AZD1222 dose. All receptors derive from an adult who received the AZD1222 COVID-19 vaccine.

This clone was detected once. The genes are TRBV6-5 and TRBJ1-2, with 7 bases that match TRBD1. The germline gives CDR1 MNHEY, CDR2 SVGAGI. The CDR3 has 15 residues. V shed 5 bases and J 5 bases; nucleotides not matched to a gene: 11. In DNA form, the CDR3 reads TGTGCCAGCAGTAACCGACAGGGCGCCGGGTATGGCTACACCTTC. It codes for CASSNRQGAGYGYTF.

CDR3 sequence (DNA): TGTGCCAGCAGCCCCTGGGACGGCTATAGCAATCAGCCCCAGCATTTT. Amino acids: CASSPWDGYSNQPQHF. The J gene is TRBJ1-5, the V gene TRBV7-9; possibly TRBD1 for D (5 bases). The CDR3 contains 16 residues. Trimming stripped 5 bases from V and 0 bases from J, with 14 bases between. The germline gives CDR1 SEHNR, CDR2 FQNEAQ (reference sequence).

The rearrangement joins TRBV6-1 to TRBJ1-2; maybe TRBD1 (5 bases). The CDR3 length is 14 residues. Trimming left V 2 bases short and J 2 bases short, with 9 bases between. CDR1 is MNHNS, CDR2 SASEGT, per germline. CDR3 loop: CASSELRGNYGYTF. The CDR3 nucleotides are TGTGCCAGCAGTGAATTGCGGGGGAACTATGGCTACACCTTC.

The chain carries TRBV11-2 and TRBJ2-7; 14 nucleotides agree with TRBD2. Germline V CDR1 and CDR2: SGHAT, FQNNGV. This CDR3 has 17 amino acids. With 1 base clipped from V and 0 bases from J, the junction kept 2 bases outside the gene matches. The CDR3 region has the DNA TGTGCCAGCAGCTTAGGCGGACTAGCGGGAGGCTCCTACGAGCAGTACGTC. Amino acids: CASSLGGLAGGSYEQYV.

The CDR3 loop reads CAWSGPDRDTQYF. DNA of the CDR3: TGTGCCTGGAGCGGGCCCGATCGGGATACGCAGTATTTT. V is TRBV30 and J is TRBJ2-3; D remains ambiguous. The CDR3 sequence is 13 residues long. Per the germline V gene, CDR1 is GTSNPN and CDR2 is SVGIG (reference sequence). V was shortened by 3 bases and J by 6 bases, with 13 bases between the two germline ends.

CDR3 sequence reads: CASSAREGFEAFF. DNA for the CDR3: TGTGCCAGCAGTGCGCGAGAGGGGTTTGAAGCTTTCTTT. The chain recombines TRBV12-3 or TRBV12-4 with TRBJ1-1; possible D gene TRBD1, 5 bases. V was pared by 5 bases and J by 7 bases, with 14 bases between. The CDR3 spans 13 residues.

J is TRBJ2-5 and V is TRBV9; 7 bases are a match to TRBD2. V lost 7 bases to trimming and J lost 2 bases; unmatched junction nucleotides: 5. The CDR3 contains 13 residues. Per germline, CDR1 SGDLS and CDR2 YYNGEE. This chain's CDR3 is CASGRGGQETQYF. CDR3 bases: TGTGCCAGCGGTCGGGGAGGGCAAGAGACCCAGTACTTC.

The CDR3 loop is CASRTGTGAYEQYF. The CDR3 DNA is TGCGCCAGCAGGACCGGGACAGGGGCCTACGAGCAGTACTTC. The genes are TRBV10-2 and TRBJ2-7; 10 nucleotides line up with TRBD1. Germline V CDR1 and CDR2: WSHSY, SAAADI. After removal of 6 bases from V and 2 bases from J, the junction contained 4 bases not matched to a gene. The CDR3 spans 14 residues.